This passage covers 23 T cell receptor beta chains from one sample sequenced in a study of graft-versus-host responses after intestinal transplantation. Clones were sequenced by immunoSEQ multiplex PCR, and TCRdb holds only the in-frame ones, with some missing. The repertoire holds just under 65,000 clones, with 75% to 90% as singletons. Processed graft tissue released its intraepithelial and lamina propria lymphocytes. The sequences come from ileum tissue, collected around 350 days after transplant. All receptors come from a human patient who received an intestinal transplant, so some T cells may come from the graft donor.

This rearrangement joins TRBV10-3 to TRBJ1-5; tentative D call: TRBD1 (6 bases). The CDR3 contains 16 residues. Germline CDR1 ENHRY, CDR2 SYGVKD. The V gene lost 10 bases and the J gene lost 4 bases, with 23 bases spanning the gap. The CDR3 nucleotides read TGTGCCACGAAGGGGGGGCCCAGGGGATCTAATCAGCCCCAGCATTTT. This encodes CATKGGPRGSNQPQHF.

This clone has just one count. J is TRBJ2-1 and V is TRBV28; no clear D gene. The CDR3 sequence is 15 residues long. Germline V CDR1 and CDR2: MDHEN, SYDVKM. Trimming pared 5 bases from V and 7 bases from J, leaving 18 bases between. CDR3 protein: CASSPPRLFVNEQFF. CDR3 sequence (DNA): TGTGCCAGCAGTCCCCCTCGGTTGTTTGTAAATGAGCAGTTCTTC.

The chain employs TRBV14 and TRBJ2-5; the match to TRBD2 covers 13 bases. The germline V gene encodes CDR1 SGHDN and CDR2 FVKESK. Trimming cost V 3 bases and J 1 base; bases outside gene matches: 8. The CDR3 consists of 18 residues. As DNA, the CDR3 is TGTGCCAGCAGCCAGCGACTACTAGCGGGGGGGCCCCAAGAGACCCAGTACTTC. As protein: CASSQRLLAGGPQETQYF. Based on the CDR3 plus reference TRBV14 and TRBJ2-5, the full variable domain is EAGVTQFPSHSVIEKGQTVTLRCDPISGHDNLYWYRRVMGKEIKFLLHFVKESKQDESGMPNNRFLAERTGGTYSTLKVQPAELEDSGVYFCASSQRLLAGGPQETQYFGPGTRLLVL.

The chain carries TRBV5-1 and TRBJ2-3; D perhaps matches TRBD2 (6 bases). Trimming took off 4 bases at V and 2 bases at J, with 17 bases between the two ends. The CDR3 covers 16 residues. Germline loops: CDR1 SGHRS, CDR2 YFSETQ. DNA of the CDR3: TGCGCCAGCAGCCCCTCCGGGACTCCTCCCACAGATACGCAGTATTTT. It yields the protein CASSPSGTPPTDTQYF.

The chain combines TRBV5-1 with TRBJ1-1, with 7 bases aligning to TRBD1. Germline CDR1 SGHRS, CDR2 YFSETQ. There are 17 residues in the CDR3. V lost 4 bases to trimming and J lost 1 base; unmatched junction nucleotides: 13. As DNA, the CDR3 is TGCGCCAGCAGCCTAGCATACAGGGGATCTACGAACACTGAAGCTTTCTTT. This translates into CASSLAYRGSTNTEAFF.

The chain combines TRBV6-5 with TRBJ1-2; D gene ambiguous. This CDR3 is built from 13 residues. With 7 bases removed from V and 5 bases from J, the gap between germline ends came to 14 bases. Germline CDR1 MNHEY, CDR2 SVGAGI. For the CDR3, the DNA is TGTGCCAGCACCACACACAGTGTTTATGGCTACACCTTC. This translates into CASTTHSVYGYTF.

The rearrangement uses TRBV4-1 and TRBJ2-5; 15 bases are shared with TRBD2. Germline loops: CDR1 MGHRA, CDR2 YSYEKL. Trimming removed 0 bases from V and 3 bases from J; junction bases left unmatched: 8. The CDR3 has 19 residues. The CDR3 DNA reads TGCGCCAGCAGCCAAGATCGGACTAGCGGGAGGGCCAGCGAAGAGACCCAGTACTTC. Amino acids: CASSQDRTSGRASEETQYF.

The chain uses TRBV13 and TRBJ2-7, with TRBD2 matching 14 bases. V lost 4 bases to trimming and J lost 2 bases; unmatched junction nucleotides: 1. Germline V CDR1 and CDR2: PRHDT, FYEKMQ (reference sequence). The CDR3 has 15 residues. The CDR3 sequence: CASSSTSGGAYEQYF. CDR3 DNA sequence: TGTGCCAGCAGCTCGACTAGCGGGGGGGCCTACGAGCAGTACTTC.

This clone occurred once. CDR3 nucleotides: TGTGCCAGCAGCCCGGGCGGCTCTGGAAACACCATATATTTT. Residues: CASSPGGSGNTIYF. The chain combines TRBV7-3 with TRBJ1-3; D unresolved. The CDR3 totals 14 residues. V dropped 5 bases and J dropped 0 bases, with 8 bases sitting between them. Germline lookup yields CDR1 SGHTA and CDR2 FQGTGA.

The chain links TRBV9 to TRBJ2-1; unclear D gene. V lost 3 bases and J lost 7, with 17 bases in between. The CDR3 is made up of 15 amino acids. Germline V gene sequence: CDR1 SGDLS, CDR2 YYNGEE. CDR3 residues: CASSGLAMVVNEQFF. The CDR3 DNA reads as TGTGCCAGCAGCGGATTAGCTATGGTCGTTAATGAGCAGTTCTTC.

The CDR3 reads CASSWQGRGSYNEQFF. The CDR3 nucleotides read TGTGCCAGCAGCTGGCAGGGGCGGGGGTCCTACAATGAGCAGTTCTTC. V is TRBV7-2 and J is TRBJ2-1; weak D call: TRBD2 (7 bases). Germline V gives CDR1 SGHTA, CDR2 FQGNSA. Trimming cost V 4 bases and J 1 base, with 14 bases left between them. This CDR3 is 16 amino acids long.

This clone has only one observation. The chain uses TRBV7-9 and TRBJ1-2; D possibly corresponds to TRBD1 (5 bases). The CDR3 is made up of 13 amino acids. The germline V and J ends were trimmed by 5 bases and 5 bases, with 12 bases remaining between them. CDR1 is SEHNR and CDR2 is FQNEAQ in the germline V gene (reference sequence). For the CDR3, the DNA is TGTGCCAGCAGCCCGGGACTATCGTATGGCTACACCTTC. This translates into CASSPGLSYGYTF.

The J gene is TRBJ1-6, the V gene TRBV11-2; weak D call: TRBD1 (6 bases). In germline, CDR1 is SGHAT, CDR2 FQNNGV. The CDR3 extends over 15 amino acids. V was clipped by 3 bases and J by 5 bases, with 11 bases between them. The CDR3 loop reads CASSLSPGDNSPLHF. The CDR3 DNA reads TGTGCCAGCAGCTTGAGCCCAGGGGATAATTCACCCCTCCACTTT.

V usage is TRBV18 and J usage is TRBJ1-2; TRBD1 agrees at 8 bases. The CDR3 consists of 16 residues. Germline V gene data show CDR1 as KGHSH and CDR2 as LQKENI. The J segment lost 6 bases and the V segment lost 3 bases, leaving 12 bases of the junction unmatched. The CDR3 DNA reads as TGTGCCAGCTCACCTCGAGGACAGGGAGGCCCTAATGGCTACACCTTC. The encoded protein is CASSPRGQGGPNGYTF.

This chain connects TRBV11-1 to TRBJ2-1; D tentatively reads TRBD1 or TRBD2 (5 bases each). V lost 6 bases to trimming and J lost 7 bases, with 25 bases between them. This CDR3 spans 17 amino acids. Germline values: CDR1 SGHAT, CDR2 FQDESV (reference sequence). The CDR3 protein is CASSPLPRVGTWNEQFF. The DNA of the CDR3 is TGTGCCAGCAGTCCCCTCCCCAGGGTGGGGACCTGGAATGAGCAGTTCTTC.

The table lists this clone with a count of one. J is TRBJ2-7 and V is TRBV4-1; 11 bases agree with TRBD1. CDR1 and CDR2 (germline): MGHRA, YSYEKL. This CDR3 region has 20 residues. Germline trimming cut 2 bases from V and 1 base from J; bases unmatched to any gene: 16. The CDR3 region has the DNA TGCGCCAGCAGCCAACGGTCTATCCTCGGGACAGGGGGAAAATCCTACGAGCAGTACTTC. This translates into CASSQRSILGTGGKSYEQYF.

This chain links TRBV5-1 with TRBJ1-2; 9 positions agree with TRBD1. The J segment lost 8 bases and the V segment lost 3 bases, leaving 5 bases of the junction unmatched. Germline loops: CDR1 SGHRS, CDR2 YFSETQ. The length of the CDR3 is 13 residues. The CDR3 protein is CASSSTGGHGYTF. The CDR3 DNA reads TGCGCCAGCAGCTCAACAGGGGGCCACGGCTACACCTTC. The full variable domain, in which reference TRBV5-1 and TRBJ1-2 provide the parts outside the CDR3, is KAGVTQTPRYLIKTRGQQVTLSCSPISGHRSVSWYQQTPGQGLQFLFEYFSETQRNKGNFPGRFSGRQFSNSRSEMNVSTLELGDSALYLCASSSTGGHGYTFGSGTRLTVV.

V gene TRBV13 combines with J gene TRBJ2-7; tentative D call: TRBD1 (5 bases). Germline V lookup: CDR1 PRHDT, CDR2 FYEKMQ (reference sequence). The germline V and J ends were trimmed by 4 bases and 3 bases, with 13 bases remaining between them. This CDR3 contains 14 residues. CDR3 in amino acids: CASSWGGQGYEQYF. The CDR3 nucleotides read TGTGCCAGCAGCTGGGGTGGCCAGGGCTACGAGCAGTACTTC. The variable domain in full, completed from reference TRBV13 and TRBJ2-7, reads AAGVIQSPRHLIKEKRETATLKCYPIPRHDTVYWYQQGPGQDPQFLISFYEKMQSDKGSIPDRFSAQQFSDYHSELNMSSLELGDSALYFCASSWGGQGYEQYFGPGTRLTVT.

The chain carries TRBV6-1 and TRBJ1-5; no definite D call. Trimming stripped 7 bases from V and 3 bases from J, with 13 bases between. The length of the CDR3 is 14 residues. CDR1 is MNHNS, CDR2 SASEGT, per germline. The CDR3 region is CASMWGGPNQPQHF. CDR3 nucleotide sequence: TGTGCCAGCATGTGGGGAGGGCCCAATCAGCCCCAGCATTTT.

The chain recombines TRBV4-2 with TRBJ1-5; 10 bases align to TRBD1. V trimming: 0 bases; J trimming: 7 bases; junction bases outside the gene matches: 9. The germline gives CDR1 LGHNA, CDR2 YNFKEQ. The CDR3 totals 17 residues. The CDR3 reads CASSQDGTGEVGQPQHF. DNA for the CDR3: TGTGCCAGCAGCCAAGATGGGACAGGGGAAGTTGGGCAGCCCCAGCATTTT.

This clone appeared a few times. CDR3 nucleotide sequence: TGTGCCAGCAGTCTAGCGGGGGGCACAGATACGCAGTATTTT. Its translation is CASSLAGGTDTQYF. This rearrangement joins TRBV6-4 to TRBJ2-3, with TRBD2 matching over 10 bases. Trimming at V came to 5 bases and at J to 1 base, leaving 0 bases not matched to a gene. Germline lookup yields CDR1 MRHNA and CDR2 SNTAGT. This CDR3 has 14 amino acids.

The chain employs TRBV27 and TRBJ2-1, with D possibly being TRBD1 (5 bases). Germline V CDR1 and CDR2: MNHEY, SMNVEV (reference sequence). This CDR3 has 16 residues. V dropped 7 bases and J dropped 3 bases, with 19 bases sitting between them. The CDR3: CASNPGAAVGYNEQFF. The DNA of the CDR3 is TGTGCCAGCAACCCTGGGGCGGCCGTAGGCTACAATGAGCAGTTCTTC.

The CDR3 reads CASSYGDSSGNTIYF. In DNA form, the CDR3 reads TGTGCCAGCAGTTATGGTGACAGCTCTGGAAACACCATATATTTT. J is TRBJ1-3 and V is TRBV6-5, with a possible D match to TRBD1 (5 bases). Germline assignment: CDR1 MNHEY and CDR2 SVGAGI. This CDR3 is built from 15 residues. The ends were cut back, 3 bases at V and 0 bases at J, with 9 bases in the middle.